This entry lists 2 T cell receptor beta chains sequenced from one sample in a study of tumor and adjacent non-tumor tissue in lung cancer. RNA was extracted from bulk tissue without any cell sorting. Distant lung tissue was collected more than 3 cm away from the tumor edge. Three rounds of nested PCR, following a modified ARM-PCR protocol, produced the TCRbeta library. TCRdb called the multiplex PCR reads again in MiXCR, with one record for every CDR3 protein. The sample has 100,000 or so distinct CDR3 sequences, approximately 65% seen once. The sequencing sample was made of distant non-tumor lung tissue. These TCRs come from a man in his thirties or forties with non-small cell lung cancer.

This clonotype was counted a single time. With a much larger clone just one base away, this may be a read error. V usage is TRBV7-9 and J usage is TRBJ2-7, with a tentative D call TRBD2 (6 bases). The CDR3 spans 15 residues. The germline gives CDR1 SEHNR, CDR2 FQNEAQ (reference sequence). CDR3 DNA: TGTACCAGCAGCTTAGCGCTGGAGGGCGGCCACGAGCAGTACTTC. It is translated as CTSSLALEGGHEQYF.

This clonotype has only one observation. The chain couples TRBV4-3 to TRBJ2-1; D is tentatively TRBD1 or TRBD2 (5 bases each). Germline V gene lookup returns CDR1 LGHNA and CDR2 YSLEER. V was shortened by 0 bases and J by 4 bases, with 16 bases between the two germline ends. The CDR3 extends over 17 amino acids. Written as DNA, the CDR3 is TGCGCCAGCAGCCAAGATCCGATGACATGGGGGTACAATGAGCAGTTCTTC. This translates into CASSQDPMTWGYNEQFF.